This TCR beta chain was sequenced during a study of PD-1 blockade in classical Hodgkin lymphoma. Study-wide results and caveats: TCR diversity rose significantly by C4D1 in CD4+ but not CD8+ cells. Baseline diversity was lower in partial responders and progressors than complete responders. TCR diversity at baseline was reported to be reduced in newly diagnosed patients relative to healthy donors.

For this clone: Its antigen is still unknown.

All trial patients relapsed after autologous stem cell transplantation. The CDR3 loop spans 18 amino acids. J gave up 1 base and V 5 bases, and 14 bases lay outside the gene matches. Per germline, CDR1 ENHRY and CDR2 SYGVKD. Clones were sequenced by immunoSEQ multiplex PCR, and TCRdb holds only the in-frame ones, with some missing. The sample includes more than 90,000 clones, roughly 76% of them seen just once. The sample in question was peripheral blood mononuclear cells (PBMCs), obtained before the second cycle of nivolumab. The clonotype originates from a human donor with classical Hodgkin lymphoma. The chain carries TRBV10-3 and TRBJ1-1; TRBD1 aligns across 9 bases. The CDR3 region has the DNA TGTGCCATCAGTTCCTCCGGTGGGACAGGGCGGGGGAACACTGAAGCTTTCTTT. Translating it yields CAISSSGGTGRGNTEAFF.